This TCR beta chain was recorded in a study of blood T cell repertoires in COVID-19. Study context: Spain, Italy and the United States supplied samples that represented acute and convalescent COVID-19. Sources were T cells, B-cell-depleted T cells, or PBMCs; the material itself was cDNA or gDNA.

In the study's own analysis: From reference gene primer amplification, estimates of nucleated cell counts were derived. Sequenced by immunoSEQ multiplex PCR; TCRdb stores in-frame clones only, minus some. V and J calls and clone size are those listed in that table; D and trimming were worked out from the DNA. The table shows under 550,000 clones, with 70% to 90% occurring only once. Seattle patients were enrolled during active infection and followed longitudinally. The length of the CDR3 is 18 residues. Sequenced material: peripheral blood. The J gene is TRBJ2-5, the V gene TRBV21-1; TRBD2 is the table's D call and was not checked against the DNA. TRBV21-1 is labeled a pseudogene. The sequence came from a man younger than 35 with COVID-19, enrolled during active disease. This chain's CDR3 is CASSKGLAGGASEETQYF. In DNA, the CDR3 is TGTGCCAGCAGCAAGGGACTAGCGGGGGGAGCCTCCGAAGAGACCCAGTACTTC.